This T cell receptor (beta chain) was documented in a study of blood T cells in healthy people across ages. Whole-study results and caveats: Naive and antigen-experienced cells were not separated, limiting conclusive comparison. Possibly, changes in expanded clonotypes were confounded because donor CMV status was unknown. In older individuals, TCR beta diversity per million T cells was lower, falling roughly linearly with age.

Note on this clonotype: Its antigen is currently unknown. A read error may explain this, as a much larger clone is one base away.

Then a second PCR, running roughly 7 to 11 cycles, was carried out with a sample-barcoded 5' primer and a J-beta primer mix. TCRdb passed the 5' RACE reads through MiXCR, listing each CDR3 protein once. The sample lists roughly 1,700,000 distinct CDR3 sequences, under 30% occurring once. Trimming pared 0 bases from V and 0 bases from J, leaving 11 bases between. The CDR3 is 15 residues long. The germline gives CDR1 SQVTM, CDR2 ANQGSEA. Total RNA extracted from each sample amounted to at least 5.5 micrograms. The chain has TRBV29-1 and TRBJ2-5; TRBD1 is a possible D gene (5 bases). The sequencing sample was made of blood. The clonotype comes from a woman aged 25 to 45 in good health. For the CDR3, the DNA is TGCAGCGTTGAAGATTGGAGCAGGGACCAAGAGACCCAGTACTTC. It yields the protein CSVEDWSRDQETQYF. Looking up the rest from reference TRBV29-1 and TRBJ2-5 gives the full variable domain: SAVISQKPSRDICQRGTSLTIQCQVDSQVTMMFWYRQQPGQSLTLIATANQGSEATYESGFVIDKFPISRPNLTFSTLTVSNMSPEDSSIYLCSVEDWSRDQETQYFGPGTRLLVL.